These 29 T cell receptor beta chains originate from one sample sequenced in a study of T cells in Graves' hyperthyroidism and ophthalmopathy. TCR beta CDR3 regions were amplified from RNA transcripts. When the TCR CDR3 underwent first-round RT-PCR, the HTBI primer set was used. TCRdb processed the multiplex PCR reads anew with MiXCR; each CDR3 protein has one entry. The sample yields about 110,000 distinct CDR3 sequences, approximately 15% seen once. Sequences were obtained from blood. These receptors all come from a woman in her fifties or sixties with Graves' hyperthyroidism.

This clonotype came up many times. The chain joins TRBV2 to TRBJ2-2; weak D call: TRBD1 (6 bases). The CDR3 totals 14 residues. Germline values: CDR1 SNHLY, CDR2 FYNNEI. The V and J ends lost 7 bases and 1 base respectively, with 10 bases between them. CDR3 residues: CASKRTENTGELFF. The CDR3 DNA is TGTGCCAGCAAGAGGACAGAGAACACCGGGGAGCTGTTTTTT.

The V call is TRBV20-1, the J call TRBJ1-1; D remains unclear. The V gene lost 6 bases and the J gene lost 5 bases, with 10 bases spanning the gap. This CDR3 spans 11 amino acids. The germline gives CDR1 DFQATT, CDR2 SNEGSKA (reference sequence). CDR3 sequence reads: CSAAIGTEAFF. The CDR3 region has the DNA TGCAGTGCCGCTATCGGGACTGAAGCTTTCTTT.

This clonotype came up many times. The rearrangement joins TRBV5-1 to TRBJ2-5, with D perhaps assigned TRBD1 or TRBD2 (6 bases each). Germline V gene lookup returns CDR1 SGHRS and CDR2 YFSETQ. The length of the CDR3 is 14 residues. The V end was cut by 0 bases, the J end by 6 bases, with 12 bases between. The CDR3 bases are TGCGCCAGCAGCTTGGCTGGGGGGCATCAGACCCAGTACTTC. Amino acids: CASSLAGGHQTQYF.

The table lists this clonotype with many counts. The J gene is TRBJ1-1, the V gene TRBV7-9; D is unclear. There are 13 residues in the CDR3. In germline, CDR1 is SEHNR, CDR2 FQNEAQ (reference sequence). V lost 7 bases, J lost 2 bases, and 11 bases lay in between. The CDR3 DNA sequence: TGTGCCAGCACCCGCGAGGCAAACACTGAAGCTTTCTTT. This codes for CASTREANTEAFF. Combining the CDR3 with reference TRBV7-9 and TRBJ1-1 gives the whole variable domain DTGVSQNPRHKITKRGQNVTFRCDPISEHNRLYWYRQTLGQGPEFLTYFQNEAQLEKSRLLSDRFSAERPKGSFSTLEIQRTEQGDSAMYLCASTREANTEAFFGQGTRLTVV.

This chain uses TRBV10-2 with TRBJ1-1; possibly TRBD1 for D (5 bases). The V and J ends lost 2 bases and 1 base respectively, with 11 bases between them. CDR3 length: 15 residues. Germline CDR1 WSHSY, CDR2 SAAADI. The CDR3 loop reads CASSEVSTANTEAFF. The CDR3, as DNA: TGCGCCAGCAGTGAGGTCTCGACAGCGAACACTGAAGCTTTCTTT.

The chain links TRBV5-6 to TRBJ2-1; 11 bases map to TRBD2. Germline V gene lookup returns CDR1 SGHDT and CDR2 YYEEEE. V was pared by 0 bases and J by 4 bases, with 12 bases of the junction left unmatched. The CDR3 spans 19 residues. The CDR3 protein is CASSLAPGPSGRRYNEQFF. The DNA for the CDR3 is TGTGCCAGCAGCTTGGCTCCGGGGCCTAGCGGGAGGCGTTACAATGAGCAGTTCTTC. The full variable domain, its missing parts supplied by reference TRBV5-6 and TRBJ2-1, is DAGVTQSPTHLIKTRGQQVTLRCSPKSGHDTVSWYQQALGQGPQFIFQYYEEEERQRGNFPDRFSGHQFPNYSSELNVNALLLGDSALYLCASSLAPGPSGRRYNEQFFGPGTRLTVL.

This clonotype was counted ten times or more. V usage is TRBV4-1 and J usage is TRBJ2-3; D gene uncertain. CDR1 MGHRA and CDR2 YSYEKL come from the germline V gene. This CDR3 comprises 13 residues. The germline V and J ends were trimmed by 5 bases and 0 bases, with 6 bases remaining between them. This chain's CDR3 is CASSVKSTDTQYF. CDR3 nucleotide sequence: TGCGCCAGCAGCGTTAAGAGCACAGATACGCAGTATTTT.

This clonotype has at least ten counts. The V gene is TRBV11-2, the J gene TRBJ2-3, with D maybe TRBD2 (5 bases). The CDR3 extends over 12 amino acids. V was pared by 3 bases and J by 5 bases, with 6 bases between. Germline V gene data show CDR1 as SGHAT and CDR2 as FQNNGV. CDR3 bases: TGTGCCAGCAGCTTCGAGGGAGATACGCAGTATTTT. It codes for CASSFEGDTQYF. The full variable domain, in which reference TRBV11-2 and TRBJ2-3 provide the parts outside the CDR3, is EAGVAQSPRYKIIEKRQSVAFWCNPISGHATLYWYQQILGQGPKLLIQFQNNGVVDDSQLPKDRFSAERLKGVDSTLKIQPAKLEDSAVYLCASSFEGDTQYFGPGTRLTVL.

This clonotype has at least ten counts. This rearrangement joins TRBV30 to TRBJ2-4; D gene uncertain. V shed 0 bases and J shed 7 bases, with 13 bases lying between them. Germline V lookup: CDR1 GTSNPN, CDR2 SVGIG (reference sequence). The CDR3 extends over 14 amino acids. The CDR3 sequence: CAWSVSARLNIQYF. The CDR3 DNA sequence: TGTGCCTGGAGTGTATCCGCTAGATTGAACATTCAGTACTTC.

The J gene is TRBJ2-3, the V gene TRBV4-2; 7 nucleotides align to TRBD1. CDR3 length: 16 amino acids. The junction had 5 bases not matched to a gene; V was cut back by 0 bases and J by 2 bases. CDR1 is LGHNA, CDR2 YNFKEQ, per germline. The CDR3 loop is CASSQDPGQSTDTQYF. The CDR3 nucleotides are TGTGCCAGCAGCCAAGATCCGGGACAGTCCACAGATACGCAGTATTTT.

This clonotype has at least ten counts. The chain is built from TRBV28 and TRBJ2-7, with D tentatively TRBD2 (5 bases). In germline, CDR1 is MDHEN, CDR2 SYDVKM. This CDR3 has 11 residues. V was shortened by 7 bases and J by 4 bases, with 8 bases between the two germline ends. In nucleotides, the CDR3 is TGTGCCAGCATCGGGGAGTACGAGCAGTACTTC. It specifies CASIGEYEQYF.

This clonotype was found many times. The gene calls are TRBV10-3 and TRBJ2-2; the D call may be TRBD1 or TRBD2 (6 bases each). The CDR3 sequence is 12 residues long. The germline V and J ends were trimmed by 6 bases and 6 bases, with 8 bases remaining between them. CDR1 and CDR2 (germline): ENHRY, SYGVKD. CDR3 nucleotide sequence: TGTGCCATCAGGGAGGGGGCCGGGGAGCTGTTTTTT. This sequence encodes CAIREGAGELFF.

This clonotype was counted at least ten times. The rearrangement joins TRBV28 to TRBJ2-1; no definite D call. V was cut by 3 bases and J by 2 bases, with 17 bases left in between. The CDR3 has 17 amino acids. Germline V gene sequence: CDR1 MDHEN, CDR2 SYDVKM. This chain's CDR3 is CASSFPQADAAYNEQFF. CDR3 in DNA: TGTGCCAGCAGTTTTCCCCAAGCTGACGCGGCCTACAATGAGCAGTTCTTC.

V gene TRBV20-1 combines with J gene TRBJ1-1; tentatively, D is TRBD1 (5 bases). Trimming left V 0 bases short and J 5 bases short, with 10 bases between. Germline CDR1 is DFQATT and CDR2 is SNEGSKA (reference sequence). There are 13 residues in the CDR3. CDR3 in DNA: TGCAGTGCTAGAGAGGGGGGGAGGACTGAAGCTTTCTTT. As protein: CSAREGGRTEAFF.

This clonotype was picked up many times. The rearrangement uses TRBV28 and TRBJ1-2; no clear D gene. Germline CDR1 MDHEN, CDR2 SYDVKM. The CDR3 length is 12 residues. With 2 bases removed from V and 6 bases from J, the gap between germline ends came to 7 bases. As DNA, the CDR3 is TGTGCCAGCAGTTTAAGACCTAATGGCTACACCTTC. Its protein product is CASSLRPNGYTF.

This clonotype was seen repeatedly, ten times or more. The genes are TRBV6-1 and TRBJ2-3; a weak D match, TRBD1 (5 bases). V lost 3 bases and J lost 5, with 12 bases in between. Germline V gives CDR1 MNHNS, CDR2 SASEGT. This CDR3 spans 14 amino acids. The DNA for the CDR3 is TGTGCCAGCAGTGACAAGGGGCGCCTAGATACGCAGTATTTT. Its translation is CASSDKGRLDTQYF.

Turning to this clonotype: This clone may be a read error of a much larger clone one base away. The chain carries TRBV10-3 and TRBJ2-5; no reliable D call. The germline CDR1 and CDR2 sequences are ENHRY and SYGVKD. The CDR3 totals 13 residues. The CDR3 spells CAISVGDQETQHF. CDR3 DNA: TGTGCCATCAGTGTAGGCGACCAAGAGACCCAGCACTTC.

This clonotype was picked up many times. A much larger clone lies one base from this, so it may be a read error. The rearrangement uses TRBV3-1 and TRBJ1-2; perhaps TRBD1 as D (6 bases). V lost 4 bases to trimming and J lost 4 bases, with 16 bases between them. The CDR3 is 15 residues long. Germline V lookup: CDR1 LGHDT, CDR2 YNNKEL (reference sequence). The CDR3 bases are TGTGCCAGCAGCCGGGGAGACAGGTCCGGCTATGGCTACACCTTC. Amino acids: CASSRGDRSGYGYTF. The complete variable domain, with remaining parts taken from reference TRBV3-1 and TRBJ1-2, reads DTAVSQTPKYLVTQMGNDKSIKCEQNLGHDTMYWYKQDSKKFLKIMFSYNNKELIINETVPNRFSPKSPDKAHLNLHINSLELGDSAVYFCASSRGDRSGYGYTFGSGTRLTVV.

This clonotype was observed at least ten times. The J gene is TRBJ2-5, the V gene TRBV5-5; 14 bases agree with TRBD2. This CDR3 is 16 amino acids long. Germline-derived CDR1 and CDR2 are SGHKS and YYEKEE (reference sequence). The V gene end was trimmed by 4 bases and the J gene end by 1 base; junction bases not matched to a gene: 3. The CDR3 loop is CASSAGLAGGQETQYF. The CDR3 DNA follows: TGTGCCAGCAGCGCAGGACTAGCGGGAGGCCAAGAGACCCAGTACTTC.

This clonotype occurred once. A much more abundant neighbour one base away suggests this may be a read error. V usage is TRBV15 and J usage is TRBJ2-1; D is undetermined. CDR3 length equals 15 residues. Germline V CDR1 and CDR2: LNHNV, YYDKDF (reference sequence). CDR3 sequence (DNA): TGTGCCGCCAGCCGTAAAGTAGGTACCAACAATGAGCAGTTCTTC. Translation gives CAASRKVGTNNEQFF.

The sample holds many counts of this clonotype. The J gene is TRBJ2-7, the V gene TRBV20-1; D may match TRBD1 or TRBD2 (5 bases each). Germline assignment: CDR1 DFQATT and CDR2 SNEGSKA (reference sequence). The CDR3 extends over 13 amino acids. The V and J ends lost 1 base and 4 bases respectively, with 11 bases between them. The CDR3 sequence is CSARGAREYEQYF. CDR3 nucleotides: TGCAGTGCTAGAGGCGCCAGGGAGTACGAGCAGTACTTC.

This rearrangement joins TRBV9 to TRBJ2-1, with D unclear. This CDR3 has 14 residues. Trimming shortened V by 0 bases and J by 4 bases, and 8 bases separated the two germline ends. The germline CDR1 and CDR2 sequences are SGDLS and YYNGEE. The CDR3 is CASSVGSRYNEQFF. CDR3 coding DNA: TGTGCCAGCAGCGTAGGGAGCCGGTACAATGAGCAGTTCTTC.

This clonotype was observed many times. The chain uses TRBV5-6 and TRBJ1-1; no clear D gene. V lost 1 base, J lost 0 bases, and 10 bases lay in between. Germline V CDR1 and CDR2: SGHDT, YYEEEE. There are 15 residues in the CDR3. The CDR3 spells CASSLLNRLNTEAFF. In DNA form, the CDR3 reads TGTGCCAGCAGCTTGCTTAACAGACTGAACACTGAAGCTTTCTTT.

The chain recombines TRBV19 with TRBJ1-4; 7 positions agree with TRBD1. The CDR3 has 18 amino acids. The trim removed 3 bases at V and 3 bases at J, leaving 13 bases unmatched. The germline gives CDR1 LNHDA, CDR2 SQIVND (reference sequence). The CDR3 protein is CASSIAGTGVLPNEKLFF. The CDR3, as DNA: TGTGCCAGTAGTATCGCCGGAACAGGGGTTCTTCCTAATGAAAAACTGTTTTTT.

This clonotype appeared many times. This chain joins TRBV11-3 and TRBJ2-7; no clear D gene. CDR1 is SGHNT and CDR2 is YENEEA in the germline V gene. Trimming removed 5 bases at V and 1 base at J, with 12 bases between. The CDR3 extends over 14 amino acids. Here the CDR3 reads CASSPGPGSYEQYF. Written as DNA, the CDR3 is TGTGCCAGCAGCCCAGGACCCGGTTCCTACGAGCAGTACTTC.

The table lists this clonotype with many counts. This chain uses TRBV7-9 with TRBJ2-1, with 13 bases aligning to TRBD2. J gave up 5 bases and V 1 base, and 2 bases lay outside the gene matches. CDR1 and CDR2 from the germline V gene are SEHNR and FQNEAQ (reference sequence). The CDR3 runs to 16 residues. CDR3 coding DNA: TGTGCCAGCAGCTTAGGACTAGCGGGAGGTAACAATGAGCAGTTCTTC. Translated: CASSLGLAGGNNEQFF.

This clonotype appeared many times. The gene calls are TRBV9 and TRBJ2-7; TRBD2 matches 10 bases. J gave up 4 bases and V 4 bases, and 8 bases lay outside the gene matches. Germline loops: CDR1 SGDLS, CDR2 YYNGEE. CDR3 length: 15 amino acids. This CDR3 reads CASSPRTSGGYEQYF. As DNA, the CDR3 is TGTGCCAGCAGCCCCCGGACTAGCGGAGGTTACGAGCAGTACTTC. The full variable domain, its missing parts supplied by reference TRBV9 and TRBJ2-7, is DSGVTQTPKHLITATGQRVTLRCSPRSGDLSVYWYQQSLDQGLQFLIQYYNGEERAKGNILERFSAQQFPDLHSELNLSSLELGDSALYFCASSPRTSGGYEQYFGPGTRLTVT.

This clonotype was picked up many times. The genes are TRBV10-1 and TRBJ1-4; D remains ambiguous. CDR3 length: 15 amino acids. Germline V gives CDR1 WNHNN, CDR2 SYGVQD (reference sequence). Trimming stripped 4 bases from V and 0 bases from J, with 9 bases between. Here the CDR3 reads CASSVHRTTNEKLFF. In DNA form, the CDR3 reads TGCGCCAGCAGTGTACACCGGACAACTAATGAAAAACTGTTTTTT.

This sequence joins TRBV16 and TRBJ1-1; 7 nucleotides agree with TRBD1. CDR3 length: 14 amino acids. Germline CDR1 and CDR2: KGHSY and FQNENV. Losses at the gene ends were 6 bases for V and 5 bases for J; bases not matched to a gene: 9. DNA for the CDR3: TGTGCCAGCAGTCTTCCAGGGGGAGCGACTGAAGCTTTCTTT. It is translated as CASSLPGGATEAFF.